These T cell receptor beta chains were read from a single sample in a study of T cells after posttransplantation cyclophosphamide. The assay was immunoSEQ multiplex PCR, and TCRdb's table has in-frame clones only and misses some. The data contain about 6,700 clones, around 84% of them singletons. The starting material was PBMCs, obtained after allogeneic stem cell transplant with posttransplant cyclophosphamide. The receptor set was obtained from a female patient aged 50-59 years who received an allogeneic stem cell transplant from a related donor, was CMV-positive, and had no GVHD. These T cells may partly come from the graft donor. Both conserved end residues are part of each CDR3. D genes are given only for firm matches. Clone size is stated in some rows and not others, as once, few, many or a class when expanded.

d_gene	abundance	v_gene	j_gene	CDR3aa	CDR3nt
.	.	TRBV28	TRBJ1-4	CASSLGRRGEKLFF	TGTGCCAGCAGTTTAGGCAGGAGGGGCGAAAAACTGTTTTTT
.	once	TRBV29-1	TRBJ1-1	CSVEGGRGNTEAFF	TGCAGCGTTGAAGGGGGCAGGGGAAACACTGAAGCTTTCTTT
.	.	TRBV6-5	TRBJ2-5	CASRPAGGETQYF	TGTGCCAGCAGGCCGGCAGGGGGGGAGACCCAGTACTTC
TRBD1	.	TRBV19	TRBJ1-5	CASTSGTGDYWNQPQHF	TGTGCCAGTACTTCCGGGACAGGGGACTATTGGAATCAGCCCCAGCATTTT
TRBD1	.	TRBV28	TRBJ1-4	CASINSGTVNEKLFF	TGTGCCAGCATCAACTCCGGGACAGTTAATGAAAAACTGTTTTTT
.	.	TRBV13	TRBJ1-4	CASSDRRLQGGREKLFF	TGTGCCAGCAGCGACCGCCGGTTACAGGGAGGGAGGGAAAAACTGTTTTTT
.	.	TRBV6-1	TRBJ1-1	CASSERRGEAFF	TGTGCCAGCAGTGAAAGAAGGGGTGAAGCTTTCTTT
.	.	TRBV2	TRBJ2-5	CASRGAGEETQYF	TGTGCCAGCAGGGGCGCAGGGGAAGAGACCCAGTACTTC
TRBD1	.	TRBV11-2	TRBJ2-7	CASSLGTGESYEQYF	TGTGCCAGCAGCTTGGGGACAGGGGAATCCTACGAGCAGTACTTC
TRBD2	.	TRBV7-9	TRBJ2-1	CASGGLAGFFF	TGTGCCAGCGGGGGACTAGCGGGATTTTTCTTC
.	.	TRBV4-1	TRBJ1-1	CASREGRWGNTEAFF	TGCGCCAGCAGGGAAGGGAGGTGGGGCAACACTGAAGCTTTCTTT
TRBD1	.	TRBV11-2	TRBJ1-6	CASSRRDRAHNSPLHF	TGTGCCAGCAGTCGCCGGGACAGGGCTCATAATTCACCCCTCCACTTT
.	.	TRBV14	TRBJ2-1	CASSQFRRPEVYNEQFF	TGTGCCAGCAGCCAGTTTAGACGGCCTGAGGTCTACAATGAGCAGTTCTTC
.	.	TRBV19	TRBJ2-7	CASSIGQFYEQYF	TGTGCCAGTAGTATAGGGCAGTTCTACGAGCAGTACTTC
.	.	TRBV15	TRBJ2-7	CATSRDRASYEQYF	TGTGCCACCAGCAGAGACAGGGCCTCCTACGAGCAGTACTTC
TRBD1	.	TRBV5-1	TRBJ2-7	CASSFIQGGVYEQYF	TGCGCCAGCAGCTTTATACAGGGGGGTGTTTACGAGCAGTACTTC
.	.	TRBV4-1	TRBJ1-4	CASSQDLVGGESEKLFF	TGCGCCAGCAGCCAAGATCTCGTCGGAGGGGAGAGTGAAAAACTGTTTTTT
TRBD2	.	TRBV18	TRBJ2-3	CASSFGLAGTTDTQYF	TGTGCCAGCTCCTTCGGACTAGCGGGCACAACAGATACGCAGTATTTT
TRBD1	.	TRBV29-1	TRBJ2-7	CSVGGQGGYEQYF	TGCAGCGTTGGGGGACAGGGTGGTTACGAGCAGTACTTC
.	once	TRBV5-1	TRBJ1-1	CASSLDEGGVNTEAFF	TGCGCCAGCAGCTTGGACGAGGGTGGTGTGAACACTGAAGCTTTCTTT
TRBD1	.	TRBV5-4	TRBJ2-5	CASSPQGAGSQYF	TGTGCCAGCAGCCCTCAGGGGGCGGGGTCCCAGTACTTC
.	.	TRBV6-6	TRBJ2-2	CASSSDYANTGELFF	TGTGCCAGCAGTTCGGACTACGCAAACACCGGGGAGCTGTTTTTT
.	.	TRBV28	TRBJ1-1	CASRLQGLGTEAFF	TGTGCCAGTCGTCTACAGGGCTTAGGCACTGAAGCTTTCTTT
TRBD1	.	TRBV28	TRBJ2-3	CATGGGLSTDTQYF	TGTGCCACAGGGGGTGGATTGAGCACAGATACGCAGTATTTT
TRBD1	once	TRBV7-9	TRBJ1-4	CASSLQGAPEKLFF	TGTGCCAGCAGCTTACAGGGGGCGCCTGAAAAACTGTTTTTT
TRBD1	few	TRBV6-5	TRBJ1-5	CASRSTGGDQPQHF	TGTGCCAGCCGCTCGACAGGGGGCGATCAGCCCCAGCATTTT
.	once	TRBV19	TRBJ2-7	CASSSLLYEQYF	TGTGCCAGTAGTTCCCTCCTCTACGAGCAGTACTTC
TRBD1	.	TRBV7-8	TRBJ1-2	CASSLGTGQGAEGYTF	TGTGCCAGCAGCTTAGGGACGGGACAGGGGGCTGAGGGCTACACCTTC
.	.	TRBV29-1	TRBJ1-6	CSVREQGNSPLHF	TGCAGCGTACGGGAACAGGGAAATTCACCCCTCCACTTT
TRBD1	once	TRBV7-3	TRBJ2-1	CASSIGQGRNEQFF	TGTGCCAGCAGCATCGGACAGGGGAGGAATGAGCAGTTCTTC
TRBD1	.	TRBV7-2	TRBJ2-7	CASSLWDRITYEQYF	TGTGCCAGCAGCTTATGGGACAGGATTACCTACGAGCAGTACTTC
TRBD2	.	TRBV9	TRBJ2-3	CASSVVTSGRPTATDTQYF	TGTGCCAGCAGCGTAGTCACTAGCGGGAGACCCACTGCCACAGATACGCAGTATTTT
.	.	TRBV9	TRBJ1-4	CASSVDGQSEKLFF	TGTGCCAGCAGCGTAGATGGACAGAGCGAAAAACTGTTTTTT
TRBD1	.	TRBV6-1	TRBJ1-1	CASSTGQLGAFF	TGTGCCAGCAGTACGGGACAGCTAGGAGCTTTCTTT
.	.	TRBV2	TRBJ2-1	CASTDRGGLYNEQFF	TGTGCCAGCACCGATAGGGGGGGCCTCTACAATGAGCAGTTCTTC
TRBD1	.	TRBV7-3	TRBJ1-1	CASSPTGGDTEAFF	TGTGCCAGCAGCCCAACAGGGGGTGACACTGAAGCTTTCTTT
.	.	TRBV5-6	TRBJ2-7	CASSLGGWRDEQYF	TGTGCCAGCAGCTTGGGGGGATGGCGGGACGAGCAGTACTTC
.	.	TRBV28	TRBJ2-7	CASSSEVAWESYEQYF	TGTGCCAGCAGTTCGGAGGTAGCGTGGGAATCCTACGAGCAGTACTTC
.	.	TRBV5-4	TRBJ2-1	CASSLKQVNEQFF	TGTGCCAGCAGCTTGAAACAGGTCAATGAGCAGTTCTTC
.	.	TRBV15	TRBJ2-7	CATSGGRAHEQYF	TGTGCCACCAGCGGGGGCAGGGCCCACGAGCAGTACTTC